The entry below gives a single TCR beta chain sequence along with its context. What it binds is not known. The V and J ends lost 6 bases and 4 bases respectively, with 15 bases between them. CDR3 length: 14 amino acids. Germline V lookup: CDR1 MDHEN, CDR2 SYDVKM. The sample originates from a study of shared clonotypes between healthy human individuals. As for the study in general: The cohort had a couple of women and a few men, ages 18 to 49. Overall study findings and caveats: Sampling covered nothing but blood. Tissue TCR repertoires likely differ from those found in blood.

The study ran the assay at deep level. Some clones are missing from TCRdb's copy, which holds only in-frame ones; the method was immunoSEQ multiplex PCR. The sample consists of 450,000 to 600,000 clones, around 74% of them appearing once. Input material: PBMCs. The receptor was isolated from a woman in her thirties or forties in good health. Some clones in this sample may be carry-over from other donors' samples. The V gene is TRBV28, the J gene TRBJ1-1, with D perhaps TRBD1 (6 bases). The CDR3 loop is CASRDPTGSTEAFF. The CDR3 region has the DNA TGTGCCAGCAGGGACCCGACAGGCAGCACTGAAGCTTTCTTT.